The source of this TCR beta chain is a study of blood T cell repertoires in COVID-19 (dated by TCRdb to 2018 to 2021). With regard to the full study: Samples covering the acute and convalescent phases of COVID-19 were provided by collaborators in the United States, Italy and Spain. Sample metadata almost always included a de-identified subject ID, COVID-19 status, age in years and sex. The repertoires were released in a freely available public database meant as a resource for research on the immune response to SARS-CoV-2. The material from the prospective study consisted of cDNA or gDNA derived from T cells, B-cell-depleted T cells, or PBMCs. Deeply sampled blood TCRbeta repertoires from subjects exposed to, actively infected with, or recovered from COVID-19 were included in the dataset. Samples came from the ongoing ImmuneRACE study (first 160 participants) plus 1,254 subjects from 6 global collaborators. HLA class I and class II types, where available, came from metadata supplied by the sample provider rather than from assay-based typing.

Participants in the prospective study were enrolled through a virtual design, were aged about 18 to 90 years, and lived in approximately 25 United States geographic areas. To assign participants to cohorts, the prospective study relied on clinical history that participants themselves reported in a screening survey and a study questionnaire. Recovered participants in ImmuneRACE Cohort 3 were defined as having two consecutive negative NP/OP PCR tests, clearance from a healthcare professional, or resolution of symptoms. In the prospective study, mobile phlebotomists collected whole blood, serum and a nasopharyngeal or oropharyngeal swab from each participant. Additional blood draws and questionnaires over an approximately 2-month period could optionally be provided by prospective study participants. Prospective study blood samples were shipped either frozen or at room temperature before DNA extraction.

From the cysteine up to the phenylalanine, the CDR3 has a length of 14 residues. Here the CDR3 DNA is all that survives: 42 bases in frame from base 1. The junction carries 11 bases between V and J, which are trimmed by 0 bases and 6 bases respectively. For CDR1 and CDR2, the germline V gene lists SGHRS and YFSETQ. TCRbeta CDR3 regions were amplified from genomic DNA using the immunoSEQ Assay, a bias-controlled multiplex PCR. Processing in the source paper ran as follows. Nucleated cell counts per sample were estimated from amplification of reference gene primers within the assay. To quantify the absolute abundance of each unique TCRbeta CDR3 rearrangement, sequence reads were collapsed and filtered. For each sample, productive Simpson clonality was calculated as the square root of Simpson's diversity index over productive rearrangements. Sourced from immuneACCESS, this table was stored by TCRdb with only in-frame sequences that have V and J called. A share of the clones is absent; for the studies checked, an unresolved V gene accounts for under half, and the remainder has no known explanation. The V and J calls and clone size were taken over from that table, and D and trimming were inferred from the DNA. This sample is represented by roughly 150,000 clones; approximately 80% of them were singletons. Of the sample, around 6% falls within the top ten clones.

Points on this clone: Its cognate antigen has yet to be identified. It has no much larger one-base neighbor in the sample; base qualities were not kept. In the same sample, other DNA sequences code for this CDR3.

Overall study results and their limits: The quantity of clinical and demographic metadata differed by source and by participant and was supplied without curation.

The sequenced sample was PBMCs or T cells enriched from blood (not recorded which). The chain employs TRBV5-1 and TRBJ2-3, with no reliable assignment of the D segment. The clonotype comes from a man aged 40-50 years who had recovered from COVID-19. In nucleotides, the sequence is TGCGCCAGCAGCTTGGCTGGTGCCGGGGATACGCAGTATTTT. This yields the protein CASSLAGAGDTQYF.